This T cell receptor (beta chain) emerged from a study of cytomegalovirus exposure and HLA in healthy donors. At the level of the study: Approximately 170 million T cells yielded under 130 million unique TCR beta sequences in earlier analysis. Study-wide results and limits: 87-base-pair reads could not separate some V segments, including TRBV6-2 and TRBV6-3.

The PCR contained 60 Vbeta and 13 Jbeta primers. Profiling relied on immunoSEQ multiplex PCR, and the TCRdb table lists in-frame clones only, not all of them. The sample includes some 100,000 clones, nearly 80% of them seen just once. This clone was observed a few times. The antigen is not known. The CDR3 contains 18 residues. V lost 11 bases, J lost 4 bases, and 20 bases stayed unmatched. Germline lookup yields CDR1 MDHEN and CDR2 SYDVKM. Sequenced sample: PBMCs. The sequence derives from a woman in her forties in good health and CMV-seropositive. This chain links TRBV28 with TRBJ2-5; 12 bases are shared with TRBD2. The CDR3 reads CAGAKMGASGRAVETQYF. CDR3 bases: TGTGCCGGCGCCAAGATGGGGGCTAGCGGGAGGGCCGTAGAGACCCAGTACTTC.